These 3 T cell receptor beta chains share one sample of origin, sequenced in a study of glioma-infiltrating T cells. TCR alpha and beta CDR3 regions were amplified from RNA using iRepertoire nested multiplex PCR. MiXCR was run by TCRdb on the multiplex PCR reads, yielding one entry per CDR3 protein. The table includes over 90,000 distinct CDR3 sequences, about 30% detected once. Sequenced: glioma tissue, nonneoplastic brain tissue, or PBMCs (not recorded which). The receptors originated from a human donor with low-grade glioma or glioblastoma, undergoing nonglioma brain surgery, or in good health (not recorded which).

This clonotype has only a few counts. CDR3: CASSFLGEGEQFF. The CDR3 DNA sequence: TGTGCCAGCAGCTTTTTAGGGGAGGGTGAGCAGTTCTTC. J is TRBJ2-1 and V is TRBV7-9; 7 bases line up with TRBD2. Trimming at V came to 3 bases and at J to 9 bases, leaving 5 bases not matched to a gene. CDR1 and CDR2 from the germline V gene are SEHNR and FQNEAQ (reference sequence). CDR3 length: 13 residues.

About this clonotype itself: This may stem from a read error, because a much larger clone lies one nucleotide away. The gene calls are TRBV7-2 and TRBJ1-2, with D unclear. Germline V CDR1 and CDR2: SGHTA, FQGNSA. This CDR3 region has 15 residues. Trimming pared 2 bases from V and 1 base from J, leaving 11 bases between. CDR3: CASSLMSGSNYGYTF. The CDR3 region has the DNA TGTGCCAGCAGCTTAATGTCGGGAAGTAACTATGGCTACACCTTC.

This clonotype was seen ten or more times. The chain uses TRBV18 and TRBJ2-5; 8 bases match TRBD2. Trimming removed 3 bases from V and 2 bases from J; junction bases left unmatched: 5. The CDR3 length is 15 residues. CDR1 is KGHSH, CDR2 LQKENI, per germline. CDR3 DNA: TGTGCCAGCTCACCCCGGGCGGGAGGACAAGAGACCCAGTACTTC. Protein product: CASSPRAGGQETQYF. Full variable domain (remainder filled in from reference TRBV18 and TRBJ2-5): NAGVMQNPRHLVRRRGQEARLRCSPMKGHSHVYWYRQLPEEGLKFMVYLQKENIIDESGMPKERFSAEFPKEGPSILRIQQVVRGDSAAYFCASSPRAGGQETQYFGPGTRLLVL.